This T cell receptor beta chain came from a study of CD8 T cells in Susac syndrome. Study-wide results and caveats: The number of individuals included in the study's TCR sequencing and HLA analysis was acknowledged as relatively small.

This clonotype was counted once. The antigen is undetermined. RNA in amounts of 0.5 to 1 ug was reverse transcribed with random hexamers. One entry per CDR3 protein, called by TCRdb with MiXCR from the immunoSEQ multiplex PCR reads. The sample comprises about 210,000 distinct CDR3 sequences, roughly 96% of which are singletons, and 0.095% rests with the top ten. CD8+ and CD4+ T cells were negatively isolated; TEMRA cells were FACS-enriched. V was shortened by 0 bases and J by 6 bases, with 6 bases between the two germline ends. The germline gives CDR1 SGHRS, CDR2 YFSETQ. The CDR3 totals 13 residues. The sample consisted of CD4+ T cells from PBMCs. The sequence derives from a human donor with multiple sclerosis. This rearrangement joins TRBV5-1 to TRBJ2-2, with D uncertain. Here the CDR3 DNA reads TGCGCCAGCAGCTTGGATGGGGCCGGGGAGCTGTTTTTT. Amino acid sequence: CASSLDGAGELFF.